This TCR beta chain stems from a study of OX40 agonist ivuxolimab in advanced cancers. Trimming removed 7 bases from V and 0 bases from J; junction bases left unmatched: 17. The CDR3 is 20 residues long. Germline CDR1 reads SGHVS; CDR2 reads FQNEAQ. In this sample, this clone turned up a few times. TCRdb keeps only in-frame clones here, not all; method: immunoSEQ multiplex PCR. The repertoire holds around 42,000 clones, 70% to 90% seen once, with around 23% in the top ten. The specimen was CD4+ or CD8+ T cells sorted from blood, collected in a trial of the OX40 agonist ivuxolimab. J is TRBJ2-6 and V is TRBV7-8, with 8 positions matching TRBD2. This clonotype was sampled from an adult with an advanced solid tumor such as melanoma, head and neck, liver or kidney cancer. In DNA, the CDR3 is TGTGCCAGCACCCACGGCGGGCGGGAGGTGTGGCTCTCTGGGGCCAACGTCCTGACTTTC. It yields the protein CASTHGGREVWLSGANVLTF. The full variable domain, in which reference TRBV7-8 and TRBJ2-6 provide the parts outside the CDR3, is GAGVSQSPRYKVAKRGQDVALRCDPISGHVSLFWYQQALGQGPEFLTYFQNEAQLDKSGLPSDRFFAERPEGSVSTLKIQRTQQEDSAVYLCASTHGGREVWLSGANVLTFGAGSRLTVL.